Below, 20 T cell receptor beta chains from the same sample are listed, as sequenced in a study of cytotoxic CD8 clonotypes in ibrutinib-treated CLL. Produced via immunoSEQ multiplex PCR; TCRdb's table is partial and in-frame only. The profile covers approximately 48,000 clones, with roughly 50% appearing a single time and 30% to 35% taken by the ten largest. Sample: PBMCs, taken after 12 months of ibrutinib treatment. The receptors were sampled from a human donor with chronic lymphocytic leukemia.

This clone occurred a few times. This chain connects TRBV19 to TRBJ2-3; 13 bases agree with TRBD2. This CDR3 contains 15 residues. Germline V gene sequence: CDR1 LNHDA, CDR2 SQIVND (reference sequence). Trimming removed 9 bases from V and 3 bases from J; junction bases left unmatched: 6. The CDR3 DNA reads TGTGCCAGCGGTGGACTAGCGGGAGCAACAGATACGCAGTATTTT. Translated: CASGGLAGATDTQYF.

This clone was seen a few times. V gene TRBV7-2 combines with J gene TRBJ1-5, with unresolved D. The CDR3 covers 13 residues. V was clipped by 2 bases and J by 5 bases, with 7 bases between them. The germline V gene has CDR1 SGHTA and CDR2 FQGNSA. The CDR3 coding sequence is TGTGCCAGCAGCTTATATGCCTATCAGCCCCAGCATTTT. Amino acids: CASSLYAYQPQHF.

The chain is built from TRBV7-9 and TRBJ1-2; 7 bases match TRBD1. The ends lost 1 base at V and 4 bases at J; junction bases unmatched: 9. Germline CDR1 is SEHNR and CDR2 is FQNEAQ (reference sequence). The CDR3 runs to 16 residues. The DNA of the CDR3 is TGTGCCAGCAGCTTAGATGTGGCAGGGGGTGGCTATGGCTACACCTTC. Protein: CASSLDVAGGGYGYTF.

The rearrangement links TRBV6-1 to TRBJ1-1, with no clear D. The CDR3 runs to 12 residues. V shed 6 bases and J shed 0 bases, with 5 bases lying between them. In germline, CDR1 is MNHNS, CDR2 SASEGT. CDR3 DNA: TGTGCCAGCAGCGGAGTGAACACTGAAGCTTTCTTT. Its protein product is CASSGVNTEAFF.

CDR3 in amino acids: CARASPGGDTQYF. The CDR3 bases are TGTGCCCGAGCGTCACCAGGAGGAGATACGCAGTATTTT. The chain carries TRBV30 and TRBJ2-3, with D maybe TRBD2 (5 bases). Germline-derived CDR1 and CDR2 are GTSNPN and SVGIG (reference sequence). The CDR3 totals 13 residues. The V gene lost 8 bases and the J gene lost 5 bases, with 17 bases spanning the gap.

CDR3: CASSAGSGNTIYF. The CDR3, as DNA: TGTGCCAGCAGCGCCGGGTCTGGAAACACCATATATTTT. The chain employs TRBV9 and TRBJ1-3; D gene ambiguous. The CDR3 loop spans 13 amino acids. V gave up 3 bases and J gave up 1 base, with 5 bases separating them. CDR1 is SGDLS and CDR2 is YYNGEE in the germline V gene.

V and J are TRBV5-1 and TRBJ2-6, with D tentatively TRBD1 (6 bases). Germline lookup yields CDR1 SGHRS and CDR2 YFSETQ. This CDR3 contains 17 residues. V was cut by 2 bases and J by 0 bases, with 12 bases left in between. The DNA for the CDR3 is TGCGCCAGCAGCTTCGGAAACAGGGACTCTGGGGCCAACGTCCTGACTTTC. The encoded protein is CASSFGNRDSGANVLTF.

DNA for the CDR3: TGTGCCAGCAGCGACAGCTCGGGGACCCAGTACTTC. Amino acid sequence: CASSDSSGTQYF. The rearrangement joins TRBV7-9 to TRBJ2-5; the D gene is possibly TRBD1 (5 bases). Germline loops: CDR1 SEHNR, CDR2 FQNEAQ (reference sequence). Between the trimmed V and J ends, which lost 5 bases and 7 bases, there was a span of 11 bases. CDR3 length equals 12 residues.

This clone was picked up many times. The V call is TRBV28, the J call TRBJ2-2, with TRBD1 matching over 7 bases. The CDR3 sequence is 14 residues long. Trimming took 10 bases from V and 1 from J; bases not matched to a gene: 6. Germline V gives CDR1 MDHEN, CDR2 SYDVKM. The CDR3, as DNA: TGTGCCACCGGACAGGCTAGGAACACCGGGGAGCTGTTTTTT. Encoded protein: CATGQARNTGELFF.

This clone was detected a few times. This rearrangement joins TRBV11-2 to TRBJ2-5, with 8 bases that match TRBD2. V shed 5 bases, J shed 4 bases, and the junction held 15 bases outside the gene matches. The CDR3 spans 17 residues. In germline, CDR1 is SGHAT, CDR2 FQNNGV. The CDR3 nucleotides are TGTGCCAGCAGCCCATCAGTCAGCGGGAGTATTAGAGAGACCCAGTACTTC. As protein: CASSPSVSGSIRETQYF.

V gene TRBV4-2 combines with J gene TRBJ1-4; 10 positions agree with TRBD1. In germline, CDR1 is LGHNA, CDR2 YNFKEQ. V lost 3 bases to trimming and J lost 8 bases; unmatched junction nucleotides: 3. This CDR3 contains 14 residues. CDR3 residues: CASSQGQGSEKLFF. The CDR3 nucleotides are TGTGCCAGCAGCCAGGGACAGGGGTCAGAAAAACTGTTTTTT.

This clone was detected only a few times. The rearrangement uses TRBV11-1 and TRBJ1-2, with 7 bases identical to TRBD1. Germline CDR1 is SGHAT and CDR2 is FQDESV (reference sequence). The CDR3 length is 15 residues. Unmatched junction bases numbered 11, after V lost 5 bases and J lost 5 bases. The CDR3 DNA reads TGTGCCAGCAGCACAGGGGCCGCGGAGAGTTATGGCTACACCTTC. As protein: CASSTGAAESYGYTF. Complete variable domain (other parts from reference TRBV11-1 and TRBJ1-2): EAEVAQSPRYKITEKSQAVAFWCDPISGHATLYWYRQILGQGPELLVQFQDESVVDDSQLPKDRFSAERLKGVDSTLKIQPAELGDSAMYLCASSTGAAESYGYTFGSGTRLTVV.

The V call is TRBV5-1, the J call TRBJ2-1; D possibly corresponds to TRBD2 (5 bases). This CDR3 is built from 15 residues. CDR1 is SGHRS and CDR2 is YFSETQ in the germline V gene. The germline V and J ends were trimmed by 6 bases and 8 bases, with 21 bases remaining between them. CDR3 nucleotide sequence: TGCGCCAGCACGGGCTCTGGCATTGGTAGCGATGAGCAGTTCTTC. It translates to CASTGSGIGSDEQFF.

This clone appeared many times. This chain uses TRBV29-1 with TRBJ1-1; no clear D. The CDR3 sequence is 12 residues long. V dropped 1 base and J dropped 1 base, with 4 bases sitting between them. CDR1 SQVTM and CDR2 ANQGSEA come from the germline V gene. The DNA for the CDR3 is TGCAGCGTTGAAGGGTGGAACACTGAAGCTTTCTTT. Its protein is CSVEGWNTEAFF.

J is TRBJ2-7 and V is TRBV12-2; TRBD1, the table's D call, was not compared with the DNA. TRBV12-2 is described as a pseudogene. This CDR3 comprises 13 residues. CDR3 in DNA: TGTGCCATCGCCCGGGACAGGGGCCTCGAGCAGTACTTC. The encoded protein is CAIARDRGLEQYF.

This rearrangement joins TRBV7-9 to TRBJ2-1, with D possibly called TRBD1 or TRBD2 (5 bases each). Germline-derived CDR1 and CDR2 are SEHNR and FQNEAQ (reference sequence). V lost 2 bases and J lost 10, with 9 bases in between. The CDR3 is 12 residues long. The CDR3 DNA reads as TGTGCCAGCAGCTTAAGAGGGGTCGAGCAGTTCTTC. Residues: CASSLRGVEQFF.

The chain employs TRBV25-1 and TRBJ1-5; D call uncertain. V was trimmed by 6 bases and J by 9 bases, leaving 15 bases between them. The CDR3 contains 13 residues. Germline lookup yields CDR1 MGHDK and CDR2 SYGVNS. CDR3 bases: TGTGCCAGCAGCCTACACCTCCTAGGGCCCCAGCATTTT. It codes for CASSLHLLGPQHF.

A few counts support this clone. This chain links TRBV5-1 with TRBJ2-2, with D tentatively TRBD1 (5 bases). Per germline, CDR1 SGHRS and CDR2 YFSETQ. Trimming shortened V by 2 bases and J by 5 bases, and 7 bases separated the two germline ends. The CDR3 covers 13 residues. The CDR3 is CASSFGATGELFF. CDR3 nucleotides: TGCGCCAGCAGCTTTGGGGCGACCGGGGAGCTGTTTTTT.

At least ten counts were recorded for this clone. Written as DNA, the CDR3 is TGTGCCAGCAGCCCCATCAACGGGGAGCTGTTTTTT. Its protein product is CASSPINGELFF. The chain couples TRBV5-6 to TRBJ2-2; D is undetermined. CDR1 is SGHDT and CDR2 is YYEEEE in the germline V gene. V lost 4 bases to trimming and J lost 7 bases, with 8 bases between them. This CDR3 has 12 residues.

The CDR3 nucleotides are TGTGCCAGCAGTGATCCCATCCCGGCTGGGGAGCAGTACTTC. This gives the protein CASSDPIPAGEQYF. The J gene is TRBJ2-7, the V gene TRBV2; unclear D gene. Germline V gene sequence: CDR1 SNHLY, CDR2 FYNNEI. This CDR3 contains 14 residues. Deletions cut 3 bases from V and 7 bases from J, with 16 bases between.